This record concerns one T cell receptor (beta chain) sequence. The clone's antigen remains unknown. Qualities for individual bases were not recorded, and no much larger clone is one base off. The healthy controls were volunteers from blood banks in Maryland, USA. Unsorted PBMC libraries were generated from 2 million PBMCs stored in RNAlater at -80 °C until RNA extraction. Peripheral blood was subjected to Ficoll-Hypaque density gradient centrifugation to isolate PBMCs, which were then cryopreserved in liquid nitrogen. The sample originates from a study of neurological immune-mediated disorders (dated by TCRdb to between 2019 and 2020). In terms of the full investigation: The study compared peripheral blood TCR-beta repertoires of HTLV-I-associated myelopathy (HAM/TSP) patients, multiple sclerosis patients and healthy controls using UMI-based sequencing. Longitudinal samples, technical triplicates and paired sorted CD4+ and CD8+ T-cell subsets, alongside PBMC samples, were included among the roughly 100 TCR-beta libraries. Of the approximately 68 subjects in the cohort, around 15 were HAM/TSP patients, around 35 were multiple sclerosis patients, and some 20 were healthy controls.

Results and caveats for the whole study, not just this receptor: The highest TCR clonal expansion was observed in HAM/TSP patients, whereas the lowest was observed in MS patients, even when compared with healthy controls. Across subjects, expanded clones never shared an identical CDR3 amino acid sequence, which suggests that the TCR-beta repertoires in every group were private.

In the germline V gene, CDR1 corresponds to MDHEN and CDR2 to SYDVKM. There are 13 amino acids in the CDR3, from cysteine to phenylalanine inclusive. CDR3 DNA is the only sequence kept; it has 39 bases, read in frame from the first base. Cut back by 3 bases and 2 bases, the V and J ends lie 8 bases apart. cDNA was synthesized by template-switch 5'RACE using a primer with a 10-nucleotide random unique molecular identifier that tagged each TCR transcript. Each sequencing run produced over 190 million TCR-beta sequences covering 15-18 subjects. Total RNA was extracted with the RNeasy kit. Using the KAPA Real-time Library Amplification kit, TCR-beta VDJ regions were amplified with primers for the TCR constant region and the 5'RACE anchor. A first PCR added sample indexes and Illumina adaptors, and a second PCR then raised library yield. After Ampure bead purification, the TCR product of roughly 650 bp was size-selected on a 2% E-gel SizeSelection system. Before pooling, library quality was checked on a Bioanalyzer, concentration was measured with Qubit, and libraries were quantified with the Kapa Library Quantification kit. Libraries were sequenced paired-end 2 x 150 bp on an Illumina HiSeq 2500. To increase sequence diversity, about 23-30% phiX was spiked into each library pool. Concerning the study's data processing: The UMI-based MiGEC pipeline processed quality-filtered reads and removed over 80% of raw TCR sequences during error correction. VDJ genes were aligned to IMGT germline references, and clonotypes were defined by unique CDR3 amino acid sequence plus V-J genes. Clonal expansion, Shannon diversity and CDR3 relatedness (CalcPairwiseDistances, ClusterSamples) were evaluated with VDJtools, and phylogenetic trees were built with CLCbio workbench. Using coefficient-of-variation modelling across technical triplicates, the study counted a clone as expanded if it had at least 8 unique UMIs. In TCRdb, the public reads were trimmed at Q25 with fastp and aligned with MiXCR, with productive beta chains retained. Rows with one shared CDR3 protein collapse into an entry with the most common genes and DNA. V and J calls and clone size were set by TCRdb, not the authors. In all, the sample holds about 53,000 distinct CDR3 sequences, and 16% of those were seen once. The ten largest clones capture roughly 4.5% of the sample.

The chain was built from TRBV28 and TRBJ2-7, with the D gene not clear enough to name. Sequenced material: PBMCs. The clonotype comes from a man aged 60-69 years in good health. The DNA reads as follows: TGTGCCAGCAGTTTTGGAACCACCTACGAGCAGTACTTC. It is translated as CASSFGTTYEQYF.